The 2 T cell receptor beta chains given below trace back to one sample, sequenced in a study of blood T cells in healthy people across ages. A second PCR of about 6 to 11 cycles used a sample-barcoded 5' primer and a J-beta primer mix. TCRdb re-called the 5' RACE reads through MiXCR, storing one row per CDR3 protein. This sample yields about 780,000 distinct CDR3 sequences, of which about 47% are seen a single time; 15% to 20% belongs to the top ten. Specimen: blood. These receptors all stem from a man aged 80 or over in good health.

DNA of the CDR3: TGTGCCAGCAGCGTAGAAGGATCCGGGTTCCCTAATGAGCAGTTCTTC. Translated, it gives CASSVEGSGFPNEQFF. The rearrangement joins TRBV9 to TRBJ2-1; D is unclear. The germline V gene has CDR1 SGDLS and CDR2 YYNGEE. V was cut by 0 bases and J by 7 bases, with 17 bases left in between. This CDR3 contains 16 residues.

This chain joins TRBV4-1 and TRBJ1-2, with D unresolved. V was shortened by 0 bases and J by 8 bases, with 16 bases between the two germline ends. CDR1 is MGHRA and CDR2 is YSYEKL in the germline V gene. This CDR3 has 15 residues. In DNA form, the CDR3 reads TGCGCCAGCAGCCAAGAAAAGGGAGTTGCATACGGCTACACCTTC. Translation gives CASSQEKGVAYGYTF.